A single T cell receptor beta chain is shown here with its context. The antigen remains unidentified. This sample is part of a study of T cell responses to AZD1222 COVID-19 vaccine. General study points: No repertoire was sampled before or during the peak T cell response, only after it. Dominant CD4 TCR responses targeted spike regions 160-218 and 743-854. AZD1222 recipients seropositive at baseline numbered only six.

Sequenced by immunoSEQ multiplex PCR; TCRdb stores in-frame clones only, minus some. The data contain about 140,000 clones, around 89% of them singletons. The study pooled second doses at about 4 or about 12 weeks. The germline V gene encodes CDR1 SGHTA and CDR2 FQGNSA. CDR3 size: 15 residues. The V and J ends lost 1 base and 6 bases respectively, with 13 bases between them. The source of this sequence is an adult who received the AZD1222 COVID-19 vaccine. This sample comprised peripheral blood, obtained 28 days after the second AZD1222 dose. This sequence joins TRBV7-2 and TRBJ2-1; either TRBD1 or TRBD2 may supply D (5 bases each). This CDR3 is CASSLVGTDVNEQFF. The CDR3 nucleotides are TGTGCCAGCAGCTTAGTCGGGACGGATGTCAATGAGCAGTTCTTC.